These 16 T cell receptor beta chains originate from one sample sequenced in a study of blood T cells in healthy people across ages. A second about 7 to 12 cycle PCR used barcoded and J-beta primers. MiXCR was run by TCRdb on the 5' RACE reads, yielding one entry per CDR3 protein. The table has over 300,000 distinct CDR3 sequences, about 52% seen once. Source material: blood. The receptor set was obtained from a man in his sixties in good health.

This clonotype was detected a few times. The V call is TRBV7-9, the J call TRBJ2-1, with 12 bases aligning to TRBD2. The germline V gene encodes CDR1 SEHNR and CDR2 FQNEAQ (reference sequence). The CDR3 is 15 amino acids. Germline trimming cut 5 bases from V and 8 bases from J; bases unmatched to any gene: 7. CDR3 DNA sequence: TGTGCCAGCAGCCCTGGACTAGCGGGAAGGGATGAGCAGTTCTTC. It specifies CASSPGLAGRDEQFF.

The genes are TRBV28 and TRBJ1-2, with D possibly matching TRBD1 (6 bases). The V gene's germline CDR1 is MDHEN and CDR2 SYDVKM. V was clipped by 2 bases and J by 4 bases, with 14 bases between them. The CDR3 length is 15 residues. Here the CDR3 reads CASSLEGVGGYGYTF. As DNA, the CDR3 is TGTGCCAGCAGTTTAGAGGGGGTCGGAGGCTATGGCTACACCTTC.

This chain joins TRBV3-1 and TRBJ1-6, with 7 bases aligning to TRBD1. With V trimmed by 3 bases and J by 4 bases, 6 bases remained unmatched. CDR1 is LGHDT, CDR2 YNNKEL, per germline (reference sequence). The CDR3 sequence is 16 residues long. CDR3 nucleotides: TGTGCCAGCAGCCATACACCGGGACAGTATAATTCACCCCTCCACTTT. As protein: CASSHTPGQYNSPLHF. Together with reference TRBV3-1 and TRBJ1-6, the CDR3 gives the full variable domain: DTAVSQTPKYLVTQMGNDKSIKCEQNLGHDTMYWYKQDSKKFLKIMFSYNNKELIINETVPNRFSPKSPDKAHLNLHINSLELGDSAVYFCASSHTPGQYNSPLHFGNGTRLTVT.

This clonotype was counted between two and nine times. The chain has TRBV11-3 and TRBJ2-1; D might be TRBD2 (6 bases). The CDR3 runs 15 residues. Trimming pared 1 base from V and 5 bases from J, leaving 12 bases between. Germline V gene data show CDR1 as SGHNT and CDR2 as YENEEA. CDR3 coding DNA: TGTGCCAGCAGCTTAGCCGGGAGAGCCGACAATGAGCAGTTCTTC. Its translation is CASSLAGRADNEQFF. The variable domain in full, completed from reference TRBV11-3 and TRBJ2-1, reads EAGVVQSPRYKIIEKKQPVAFWCNPISGHNTLYWYLQNLGQGPELLIRYENEEAVDDSQLPKDRFSAERLKGVDSTLKIQPAELGDSAVYLCASSLAGRADNEQFFGPGTRLTVL.

In this sample, this clonotype turned up a few times. V gene TRBV11-2 combines with J gene TRBJ2-7, with TRBD1 matching over 8 bases. The V segment lost 5 bases and the J segment 1 base; nucleotides outside the gene matches: 13. The CDR3 length is 17 residues. CDR1 SGHAT and CDR2 FQNNGV come from the germline V gene. CDR3 loop: CASSLYGQGVGSYEQYF. For the CDR3, the DNA is TGTGCCAGCAGCCTCTACGGACAGGGAGTAGGATCCTACGAGCAGTACTTC.

V and J are TRBV20-1 and TRBJ2-3; 8 bases are a match to TRBD2. The CDR3 covers 15 residues. Looked up from germline, CDR1 is DFQATT and CDR2 is SNEGSKA (reference sequence). The CDR3 is CSPSGSGAGTDTQYF. In nucleotides, the CDR3 is TGCAGCCCCAGTGGTAGCGGGGCGGGCACAGATACGCAGTATTTT.

This clonotype has only a few counts. This sequence joins TRBV5-6 and TRBJ2-4; either TRBD1 or TRBD2 may supply D (6 bases each). The germline V and J ends were trimmed by 0 bases and 6 bases, with 13 bases remaining between them. The CDR3 sequence is 15 residues long. Germline-derived CDR1 and CDR2 are SGHDT and YYEEEE. CDR3 region: CASSLGDSRGNIQYF. The CDR3 region has the DNA TGTGCCAGCAGCTTGGGGGACTCCAGGGGAAACATTCAGTACTTC. Based on the CDR3 plus reference TRBV5-6 and TRBJ2-4, the full variable domain is DAGVTQSPTHLIKTRGQQVTLRCSPKSGHDTVSWYQQALGQGPQFIFQYYEEEERQRGNFPDRFSGHQFPNYSSELNVNALLLGDSALYLCASSLGDSRGNIQYFGAGTRLSVL.

The chain recombines TRBV7-9 with TRBJ2-4, with D possibly TRBD1 on 6 matching bases. The J call may not be correct, given that the DNA end is closer to TRBJ2-5. The CDR3 is made up of 14 amino acids. From germline, CDR1 is SEHNR and CDR2 FQNEAQ (reference sequence). The CDR3 sequence is CASSLAQGWETQYF. The CDR3, as DNA: TGTGCCAGCAGCTTAGCACAGGGCTGGGAGACCCAGTACTTC.

This rearrangement joins TRBV5-1 to TRBJ1-4, with D possibly being TRBD1 (5 bases). Germline-derived CDR1 and CDR2 are SGHRS and YFSETQ. The length of the CDR3 is 14 residues. The V end was cut by 0 bases, the J end by 3 bases, with 6 bases between. The CDR3 DNA follows: TGCGCCAGCAGCTTGGAGACAGCTAATGAAAAACTGTTTTTT. It yields the protein CASSLETANEKLFF.

The chain couples TRBV12-3 or TRBV12-4 to TRBJ2-7; 7 bases align to TRBD2. Germline trimming cut 5 bases from V and 0 bases from J; bases unmatched to any gene: 10. CDR3 length: 16 amino acids. CDR3 region: CASSRQPGLNSYEQYF. CDR3 DNA: TGTGCCAGCAGTCGTCAACCGGGACTAAACTCCTACGAGCAGTACTTC.

The sample holds many counts of this clonotype. V and J are TRBV11-1 and TRBJ2-5; D is unresolved. The germline V gene has CDR1 SGHAT and CDR2 FQDESV (reference sequence). Trimming took off 0 bases at V and 2 bases at J, with 7 bases between the two ends. This CDR3 spans 14 amino acids. This CDR3 reads CASSLALRQETQYF. The CDR3, as DNA: TGTGCCAGCAGCTTAGCGCTTCGTCAAGAGACCCAGTACTTC.

This clonotype has more than one count but fewer than ten. The J gene is TRBJ2-7, the V gene TRBV13; 9 positions agree with TRBD2. CDR1 is PRHDT and CDR2 is FYEKMQ in the germline V gene (reference sequence). Trimming removed 5 bases from V and 4 bases from J; junction bases left unmatched: 9. The CDR3 has 15 amino acids. This CDR3 is CASSPRSGRGYEQYF. CDR3 DNA: TGTGCCAGCAGCCCCCGTAGCGGGAGAGGGTACGAGCAGTACTTC. The whole variable domain, remainder taken from reference TRBV13 and TRBJ2-7, is AAGVIQSPRHLIKEKRETATLKCYPIPRHDTVYWYQQGPGQDPQFLISFYEKMQSDKGSIPDRFSAQQFSDYHSELNMSSLELGDSALYFCASSPRSGRGYEQYFGPGTRLTVT.

The V gene is TRBV20-1, the J gene TRBJ2-3; D ambiguous. Trimming removed 0 bases at V and 2 bases at J, with 9 bases between. Germline lookup yields CDR1 DFQATT and CDR2 SNEGSKA (reference sequence). The CDR3 is 14 amino acids. The CDR3, as DNA: TGCAGTGCTAGAGATGGGCGGTCCACAGATACGCAGTATTTT. Its protein product is CSARDGRSTDTQYF.

The chain is built from TRBV7-2 and TRBJ2-1; TRBD2 matches at 8 bases. V lost 4 bases, J lost 6 bases, and 8 bases stayed unmatched. CDR3 length: 15 amino acids. Germline assignment: CDR1 SGHTA and CDR2 FQGNSA. CDR3 loop: CASSSRRGGGNEQFF. As DNA, the CDR3 is TGTGCCAGCAGCTCCCGCCGGGGGGGGGGCAATGAGCAGTTCTTC.

Points on this clonotype: At one of its ends the junction is not consistent with the germline gene, which may arise from a read error. The chain couples TRBV27 to TRBJ2-7, with D maybe TRBD2 (5 bases). The CDR3 sequence is 13 residues long. The germline CDR1 and CDR2 sequences are MNHEY and SMNVEV (reference sequence). The CDR3 bases are TGTGCCAGCAGTGTTACGCTAGCCGGGGAGCTGTACTTC. This gives the protein CASSVTLAGELYF.

Only a few counts were recorded for this clonotype. The chain joins TRBV4-2 to TRBJ2-3; D might be TRBD2 (6 bases). The germline gives CDR1 LGHNA, CDR2 YNFKEQ. The CDR3 runs 15 residues. The V gene lost 1 base and the J gene lost 7 bases, with 15 bases spanning the gap. DNA for the CDR3: TGTGCCAGCAGCCAAGGCGGGGCCCTAGGCCATACGCAGTATTTT. As protein: CASSQGGALGHTQYF.